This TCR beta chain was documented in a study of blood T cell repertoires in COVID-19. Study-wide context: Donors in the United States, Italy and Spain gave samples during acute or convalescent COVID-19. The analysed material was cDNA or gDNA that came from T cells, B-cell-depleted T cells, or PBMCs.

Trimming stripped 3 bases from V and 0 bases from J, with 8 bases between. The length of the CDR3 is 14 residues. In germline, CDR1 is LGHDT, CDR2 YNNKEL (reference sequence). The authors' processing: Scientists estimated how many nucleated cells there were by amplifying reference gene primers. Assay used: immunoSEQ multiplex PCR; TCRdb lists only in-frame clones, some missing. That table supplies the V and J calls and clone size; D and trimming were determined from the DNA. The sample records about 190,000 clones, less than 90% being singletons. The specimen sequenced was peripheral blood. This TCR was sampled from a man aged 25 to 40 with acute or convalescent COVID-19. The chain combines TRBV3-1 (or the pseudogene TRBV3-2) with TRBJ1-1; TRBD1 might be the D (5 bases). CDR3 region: CASSHGAMNTEAFF. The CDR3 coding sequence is TGTGCCAGCAGCCATGGGGCCATGAACACTGAAGCTTTCTTT.